This T cell receptor (beta chain) was identified during a study of CD8+CD57+ T cells in acquired aplastic anemia. Study details: An average of 3.2 ug of DNA was obtained from sorted CD4+ and CD8+ cells.

The ends lost 10 bases at V and 9 bases at J; junction bases unmatched: 6. The CDR3 loop spans 13 amino acids. Germline-derived CDR1 and CDR2 are SNHLY and FYNNEI. Points from the study as a whole: The number of CD8+ CDR3 sequences shared by patients and controls was roughly 31. A significant difference in CD8+ Simpson's diversity between patients and controls was not found.

Profiling that covered TCR beta VDJ and CDR3 relied on genomic DNA as its template. TCRdb ran MiXCR on the reads and lists one entry per CDR3 protein. The sample yields 200,000 or so distinct CDR3 sequences, around 66% seen once. In the case of this clonotype: The antigen remains unidentified.

The sequence derives from a human donor with severe aplastic anemia or a healthy control (not recorded which). The chain is built from TRBV2 and TRBJ1-6; 10 positions agree with TRBD1. The sample was sorted CD4+, CD8+, or CD8+CD57+ T cells (not recorded which) from PBMCs. For the CDR3, the DNA is TGTGCCAACCGGGACAGGGGCATTTCACCCCTCCACTTT. This encodes CANRDRGISPLHF. The full variable domain, completed using reference TRBV2 and TRBJ1-6, is EPEVTQTPSHQVTQMGQEVILRCVPISNHLYFYWYRQILGQKVEFLVSFYNNEISEKSEIFDDQFSVERPDGSNFTLKIRSTKLEDSAMYFCANRDRGISPLHFGNGTRLTVT.